This record looks at one T cell receptor (beta chain) sequence and its context. Its antigen target is currently unknown. It has no much larger one-base neighbor in the sample; base qualities were not kept. The CDR3, cysteine through phenylalanine, is 14 amino acids long. Solely the CDR3 DNA is kept, with 42 bases framed from the first base. CDR1 and CDR2 (MNHEY, SMNVEV) derive from the germline V gene (reference sequence). The germline ends are 11 bases apart after V is trimmed by 2 bases and J by 3 bases. Per the publication, the time point label means: baseline before first vaccination. The vaccinee samples were drawn from two UK trials, COV001 and COV002, one of which was a single-blind randomized controlled phase 2/3 trial testing AZD1222 (ChAdOx1 nCoV-19) in healthy adults. Trial participant PBMC samples were collected at day 0 and day 28 after the second dose for TCRbeta chain sequencing. The data are from a study of T cell responses to AZD1222 COVID-19 vaccine (dated by TCRdb to the early 2020s). Regarding the study in general: AZD1222 recipients given second doses at about 4 weeks or at about 12 weeks were pooled, since spike-specific TCR depth and breadth were not found to differ between the two schedules. A total of more than 230 trial participants underwent TCR sequencing, of whom 207 had received two doses of AZD1222 and around 25 had received two doses of the MenACWY control vaccine. Trial participants were enrolled by age into 18-55, 56-69 and 70-plus year subgroups, with approximately 150, 30 and 60 TCR-sequenced participants respectively.

The CDR3 regions of human TCRbeta chains were subjected to immunosequencing. As for the original processing: TCRs in the repertoires were matched against a reference library of SARS-CoV-2-specific TCRs that had been generated with the MIRA antigen-specificity platform. Breadth was defined as the fraction of unique TCRs that were SARS-CoV-2-associated. Depth was defined as the fraction of total T cells that were SARS-CoV-2-associated. Each spike-specific TCR was assigned to its reactive spike region and to a CD4 or CD8 class using the MIRA data. Log10-transformed breadth and depth values were compared by one-way ANOVA with Sidak's multiple comparisons tests. TCRdb took over this immuneACCESS table, retaining in-frame rearrangements with V and J assigned. Such tables are incomplete; in checked studies, under half of the missing clones stem from an unresolved V gene, and the remainder is unexplained. For V, J and clone size, that table is used; D and trimming come from the DNA. The sample includes 70,000 to 90,000 clones, with roughly 90% observed a single time. The ten biggest clones cover 2.4% of the sample.

General conclusions and limits of the study: Conclusions about previously exposed vaccinees are limited because only six or seven AZD1222 recipients were SARS-CoV-2 seropositive at baseline. In the small 56-69-year group, the increase in depth fell short of significance, most likely because of low power. Spike-specific TCR breadth and depth rose significantly after two AZD1222 doses compared with day 0 and with MenACWY recipients. Nearly half of unique spike-specific TCRs reportedly recognized epitopes outside regions mutated in the B.1.351 and B.1.1.7 variants. CD4 TCRs associated with the vaccine covered the entire spike protein, and the dominant responses were in regions 160-218 and 743-854. Because no day 14 peak-response samples were available, the repertoires could be characterized only after the peak T cell response. Participants were mostly white British and included more females than males, and it was suggested by the authors that clonal diversity may have been underestimated.

Sequences were derived from peripheral blood, sampled on day 0 of AZD1222 vaccination. The TCR sequence derives from an adult in good health. In this chain, TRBV27 is recombined with TRBJ2-7, and the D gene may be TRBD2, 5 bases matching. The nucleotide sequence is TGTGCCAGCAGTTTAAACCGGGGTAGCTACGAGCAGTACTTC. This is translated as CASSLNRGSYEQYF.